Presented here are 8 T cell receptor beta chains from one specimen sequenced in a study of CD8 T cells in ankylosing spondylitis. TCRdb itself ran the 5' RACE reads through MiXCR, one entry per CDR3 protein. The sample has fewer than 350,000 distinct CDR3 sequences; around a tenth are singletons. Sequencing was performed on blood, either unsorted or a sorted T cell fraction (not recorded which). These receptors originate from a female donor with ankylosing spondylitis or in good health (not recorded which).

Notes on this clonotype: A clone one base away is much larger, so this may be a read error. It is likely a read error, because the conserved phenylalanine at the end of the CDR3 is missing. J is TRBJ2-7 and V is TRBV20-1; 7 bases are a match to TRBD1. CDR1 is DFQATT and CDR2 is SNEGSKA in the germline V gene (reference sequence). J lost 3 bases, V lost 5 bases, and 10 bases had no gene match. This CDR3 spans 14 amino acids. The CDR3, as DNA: TGCAGTGCTGTACCGGGACAGATAGTCTACGAGCAGTACTAC. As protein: CSAVPGQIVYEQYY.

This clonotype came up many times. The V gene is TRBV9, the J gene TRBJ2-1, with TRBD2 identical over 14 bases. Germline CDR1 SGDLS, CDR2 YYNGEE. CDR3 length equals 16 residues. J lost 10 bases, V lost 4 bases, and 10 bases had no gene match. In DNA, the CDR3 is TGTGCCAGCAGCCCATCCGGGACTAGCGGGAGCGGGGAGCAGTTCTTC. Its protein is CASSPSGTSGSGEQFF.

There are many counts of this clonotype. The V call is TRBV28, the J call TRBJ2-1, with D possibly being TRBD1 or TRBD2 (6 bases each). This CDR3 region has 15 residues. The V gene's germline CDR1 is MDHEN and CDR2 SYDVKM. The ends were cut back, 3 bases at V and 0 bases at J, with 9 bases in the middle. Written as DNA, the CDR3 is TGTGCCAGCAGTTTGGGGGGCCCCTCCTACAATGAGCAGTTCTTC. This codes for CASSLGGPSYNEQFF.

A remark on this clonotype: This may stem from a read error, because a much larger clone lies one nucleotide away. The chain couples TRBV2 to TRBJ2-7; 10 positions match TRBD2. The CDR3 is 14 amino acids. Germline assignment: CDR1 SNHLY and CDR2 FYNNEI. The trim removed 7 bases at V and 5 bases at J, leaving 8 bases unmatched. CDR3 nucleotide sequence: TGTGCCAGCAAGGCTAGCGGGAGTAACCACGAGCAGTACTTC. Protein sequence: CASKASGSNHEQYF.

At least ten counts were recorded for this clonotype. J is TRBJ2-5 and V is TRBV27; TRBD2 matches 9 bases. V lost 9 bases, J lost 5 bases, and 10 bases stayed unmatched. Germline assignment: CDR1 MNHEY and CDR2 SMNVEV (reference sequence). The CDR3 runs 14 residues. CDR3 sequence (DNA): TGTGCCAGTTCCCTTAGCGGGAGTAGTGAGACCCAGTACTTC. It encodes CASSLSGSSETQYF.

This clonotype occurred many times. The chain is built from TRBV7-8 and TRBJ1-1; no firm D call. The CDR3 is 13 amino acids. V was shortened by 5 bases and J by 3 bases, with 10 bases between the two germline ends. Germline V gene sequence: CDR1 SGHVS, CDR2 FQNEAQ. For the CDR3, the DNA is TGTGCCAGCAGCCCGTCCTCCCACACTGAAGCTTTCTTT. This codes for CASSPSSHTEAFF.

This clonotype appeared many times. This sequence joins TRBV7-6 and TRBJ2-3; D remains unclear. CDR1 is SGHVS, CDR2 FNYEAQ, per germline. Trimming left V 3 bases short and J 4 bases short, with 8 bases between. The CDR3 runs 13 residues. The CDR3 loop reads CASSFSLADTQYF. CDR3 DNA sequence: TGTGCCAGCAGCTTTTCGCTCGCAGATACGCAGTATTTT.

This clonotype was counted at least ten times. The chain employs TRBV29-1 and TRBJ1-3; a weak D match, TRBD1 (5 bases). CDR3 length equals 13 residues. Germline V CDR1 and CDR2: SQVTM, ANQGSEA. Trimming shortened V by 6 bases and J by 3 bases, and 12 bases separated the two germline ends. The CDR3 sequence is CSVGAAYGNTIYF. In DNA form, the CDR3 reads TGCAGCGTCGGGGCAGCCTATGGAAACACCATATATTTT.